The 9 T cell receptor beta chains below were found in one sample sequenced in a study of tumor-infiltrating lymphocytes in primary liver carcinoma. A primer matching the constant region was used to make TCR beta cDNA from approximately 0.45 ug of total RNA. What produced the TCR beta libraries was three nested multiplex PCR rounds using slightly modified ARM-PCR. Primers for the first two PCR rounds were TRBV1-TRBV30 forward primers and a C-beta reverse primer (roughly 10 cycles per round). MiXCR was run by TCRdb on the multiplex PCR reads, yielding one entry per CDR3 protein. The sample records 310,000 or so distinct CDR3 sequences, around three fifths being singletons. Unsorted whole blood supplied the RNA, and germline DNA was extracted too. Material: peripheral blood. These receptors were taken from a woman in her twenties or thirties with primary liver carcinoma and hepatitis B virus infection.

In the case of this clonotype: The conserved closing phenylalanine or tryptophan is absent in this CDR3, likely reflecting a read error. The chain uses TRBV11-2 and TRBJ2-5; no definite D call. Trimming took 6 bases from V and 0 from J, leaving 11 bases between them. The germline gives CDR1 SGHAT, CDR2 FQNNGV. The CDR3 spans 14 residues. CDR3 DNA sequence: TGTGCCAGCAGTCAGTGGCTTAACCAAGAGACCCAGTACTCC. Protein: CASSQWLNQETQYS.

Regarding this clonotype: A clone one base away is much larger, so this may be a read error. The chain carries TRBV4-2 and TRBJ1-1; possible D gene TRBD1, 6 bases. The germline CDR1 and CDR2 sequences are LGHNA and YNFKEQ. CDR3 length: 15 amino acids. The CDR3 DNA sequence: TGTGCCAGCAGCCAGGGGACAAGCATGAACACTGAAGCTCTCTTT. Residues: CASSQGTSMNTEALF.

The DNA for the CDR3 is TGTGCCAGCAGCCCGCCGCAGGGTAGAAAACTGTTTTTT. Its protein product is CASSPPQGRKLFF. The J gene is TRBJ1-4, the V gene TRBV7-9, with D tentatively TRBD1 (5 bases). Trimming took off 5 bases at V and 10 bases at J, with 14 bases between the two ends. The CDR3 is 13 amino acids. Germline lookup yields CDR1 SEHNR and CDR2 FQNEAQ (reference sequence).

In its sample, this clonotype was seen a few times. The chain combines TRBV6-2 or TRBV6-3 with TRBJ2-4; 10 bases line up with TRBD2. The CDR3 sequence is 17 residues long. V gave up 6 bases and J gave up 7 bases; unmatched junction bases: 15. CDR1 is MNHEY, CDR2 SVGEGT, per germline. CDR3 region: CASSHGPGLAMGNIQYF. The CDR3, as DNA: TGTGCCAGCAGCCACGGCCCGGGACTAGCGATGGGGAACATTCAGTACTTC.

The V gene is TRBV29-1, the J gene TRBJ1-2, with D perhaps matching TRBD1 (5 bases). The ends were cut back, 7 bases at V and 8 bases at J, with 20 bases in the middle. Per the germline V gene, CDR1 is SQVTM and CDR2 is ANQGSEA. The CDR3 is 13 residues long. CDR3 nucleotide sequence: TGCAGCGGTCGGAGAGGGGATGGCCTCGGCTACACCTTC. It yields the protein CSGRRGDGLGYTF.

This chain uses TRBV5-5 with TRBJ1-6; 12 bases are a match to TRBD1. CDR1 and CDR2 from the germline V gene are SGHKS and YYEKEE (reference sequence). The J segment lost 7 bases and the V segment lost 3 bases, leaving 17 bases of the junction unmatched. CDR3 length: 20 residues. The CDR3 DNA sequence: TGTGCCAGCAGCTCCCTGCCGGGACAGGGGGCAAATTTTCCCAATTCACCCCTCCACTTT. It translates to CASSSLPGQGANFPNSPLHF.

J is TRBJ2-3 and V is TRBV4-1, with D possibly called TRBD1 or TRBD2 (5 bases each). The CDR3 consists of 18 residues. CDR1 MGHRA and CDR2 YSYEKL come from the germline V gene. The V end lost 1 base, the J end lost 7 bases, and 24 bases lay between the germline ends. CDR3 protein: CASSQVGRWGTRLYTQYF. The CDR3 nucleotides are TGCGCCAGCAGCCAAGTGGGCCGTTGGGGGACCAGACTTTATACGCAGTATTTT.

The chain uses TRBV7-8 and TRBJ2-1; a weak D match, TRBD1 (5 bases). Trimming stripped 1 base from V and 7 bases from J, with 17 bases between. CDR3 length: 16 amino acids. Germline V gene sequence: CDR1 SGHVS, CDR2 FQNEAQ. The CDR3 coding sequence is TGTGCCAGCAGCTTAGTCCAGGGCCCTTTTACAAATGAGCAGTTCTTC. It encodes CASSLVQGPFTNEQFF.

The chain has TRBV6-5 and TRBJ1-5; D unclear. V was pared by 0 bases and J by 16 bases, with 16 bases between. CDR3 size: 13 residues. Looked up from germline, CDR1 is MNHEY and CDR2 is SVGAGI. The CDR3 DNA reads as TGTGCCAGCAGTTACTCGAATAACAGCCCGTCACATTTT. Translation gives CASSYSNNSPSHF.